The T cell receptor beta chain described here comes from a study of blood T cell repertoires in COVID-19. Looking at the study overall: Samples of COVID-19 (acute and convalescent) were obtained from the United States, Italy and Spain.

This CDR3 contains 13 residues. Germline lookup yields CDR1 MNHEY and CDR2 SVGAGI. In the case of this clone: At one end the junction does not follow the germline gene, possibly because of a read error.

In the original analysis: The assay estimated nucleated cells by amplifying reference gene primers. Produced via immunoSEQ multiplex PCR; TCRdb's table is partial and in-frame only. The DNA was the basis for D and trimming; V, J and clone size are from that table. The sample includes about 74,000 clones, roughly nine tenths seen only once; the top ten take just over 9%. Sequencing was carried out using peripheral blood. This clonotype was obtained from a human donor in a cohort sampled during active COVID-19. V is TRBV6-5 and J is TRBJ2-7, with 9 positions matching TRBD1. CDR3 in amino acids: CASSSGQGPSGDF. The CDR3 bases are TGTGCCAGCAGTTCCGGACAGGGGCCCAGCGGGGACTTC.